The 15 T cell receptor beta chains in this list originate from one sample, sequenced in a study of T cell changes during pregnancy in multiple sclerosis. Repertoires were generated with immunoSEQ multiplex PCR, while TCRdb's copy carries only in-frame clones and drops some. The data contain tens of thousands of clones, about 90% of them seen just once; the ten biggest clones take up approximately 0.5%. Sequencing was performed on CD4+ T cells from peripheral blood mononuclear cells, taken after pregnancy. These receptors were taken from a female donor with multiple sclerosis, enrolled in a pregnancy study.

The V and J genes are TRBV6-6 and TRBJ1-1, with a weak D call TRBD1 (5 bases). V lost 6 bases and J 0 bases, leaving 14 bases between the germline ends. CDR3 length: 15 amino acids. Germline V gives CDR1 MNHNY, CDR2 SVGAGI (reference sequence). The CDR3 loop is CASRRAGGVNTEAFF. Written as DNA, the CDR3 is TGTGCCAGCAGGCGCGCCGGAGGGGTGAACACTGAAGCTTTCTTT.

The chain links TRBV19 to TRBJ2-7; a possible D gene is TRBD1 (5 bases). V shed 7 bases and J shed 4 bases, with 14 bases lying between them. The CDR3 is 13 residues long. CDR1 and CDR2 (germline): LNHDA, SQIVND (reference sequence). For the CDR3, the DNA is TGTGCCAGTACAGGGAAAGGGGCTTACGAGCAGTACTTC. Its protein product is CASTGKGAYEQYF.

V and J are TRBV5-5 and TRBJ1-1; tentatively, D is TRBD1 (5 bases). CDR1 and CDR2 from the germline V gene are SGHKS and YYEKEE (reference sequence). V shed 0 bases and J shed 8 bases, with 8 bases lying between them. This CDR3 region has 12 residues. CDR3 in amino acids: CASSLADREAFF. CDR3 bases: TGTGCCAGCAGCTTGGCCGACAGAGAAGCTTTCTTT. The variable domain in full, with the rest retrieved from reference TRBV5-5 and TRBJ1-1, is DAGVTQSPTHLIKTRGQQVTLRCSPISGHKSVSWYQQVLGQGPQFIFQYYEKEERGRGNFPDRFSARQFPNYSSELNVNALLLGDSALYLCASSLADREAFFGQGTRLTVV.

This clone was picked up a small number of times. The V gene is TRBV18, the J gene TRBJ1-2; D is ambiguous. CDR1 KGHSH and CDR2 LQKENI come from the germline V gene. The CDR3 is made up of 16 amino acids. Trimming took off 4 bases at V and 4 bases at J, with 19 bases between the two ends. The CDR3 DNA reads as TGTGCCAGCTCACTAAGAAGCCGGGAAAATGCCTATGGCTACACCTTC. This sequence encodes CASSLRSRENAYGYTF.

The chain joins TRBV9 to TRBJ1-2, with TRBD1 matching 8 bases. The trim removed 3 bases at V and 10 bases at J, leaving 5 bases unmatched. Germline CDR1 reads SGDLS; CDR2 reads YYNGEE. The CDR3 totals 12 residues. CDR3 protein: CASSAGGFTYTF. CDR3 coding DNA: TGTGCCAGCAGCGCAGGGGGCTTTACCTACACCTTC.

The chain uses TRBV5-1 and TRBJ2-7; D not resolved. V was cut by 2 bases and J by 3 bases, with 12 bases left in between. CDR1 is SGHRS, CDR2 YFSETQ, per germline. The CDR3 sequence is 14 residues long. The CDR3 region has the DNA TGCGCCAGCAGCTTTGTGGGCCAGAACTACGAGCAGTACTTC. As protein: CASSFVGQNYEQYF.

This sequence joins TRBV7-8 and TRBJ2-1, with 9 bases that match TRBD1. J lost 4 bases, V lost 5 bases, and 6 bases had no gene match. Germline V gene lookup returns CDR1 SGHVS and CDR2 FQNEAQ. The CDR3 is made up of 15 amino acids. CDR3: CASSEGTGTYNEQFF. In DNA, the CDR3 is TGTGCCAGCAGCGAGGGGACAGGGACTTACAATGAGCAGTTCTTC.

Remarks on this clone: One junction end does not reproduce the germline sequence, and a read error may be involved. CDR3: CASSLAGHSTDTQYF. As DNA, the CDR3 is TGTGCCAGCAGCCTAGCAGGACATAGCACAGATACGCAGTATTTT. The V gene is TRBV7-2, the J gene TRBJ2-3; D may be TRBD1 or TRBD2 (5 bases each). Germline values: CDR1 SGHTA, CDR2 FQGNSA. The CDR3 length is 15 residues. Full variable domain (remainder filled in from reference TRBV7-2 and TRBJ2-3): GAGVSQSPSNKVTEKGKDVELRCDPISGHTALYWYRQSLGQGLEFLIYFQGNSAPDKSGLPSDRFSAERTGGSVSTLTIQRTQQEDSAVYLCASSLAGHSTDTQYFGPGTRLTVL.

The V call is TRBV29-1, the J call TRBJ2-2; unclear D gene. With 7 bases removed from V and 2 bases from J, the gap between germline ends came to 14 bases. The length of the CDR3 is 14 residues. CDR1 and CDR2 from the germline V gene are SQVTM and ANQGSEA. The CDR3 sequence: CSALIVVNTGELFF. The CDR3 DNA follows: TGCAGCGCCCTCATAGTGGTTAACACCGGGGAGCTGTTTTTT.

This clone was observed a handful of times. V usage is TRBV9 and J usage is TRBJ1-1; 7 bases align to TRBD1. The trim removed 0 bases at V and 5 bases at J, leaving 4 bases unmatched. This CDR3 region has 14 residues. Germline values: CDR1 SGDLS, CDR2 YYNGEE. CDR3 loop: CASSVGQGGTEAFF. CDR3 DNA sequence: TGTGCCAGCAGCGTAGGACAGGGAGGAACTGAAGCTTTCTTT.

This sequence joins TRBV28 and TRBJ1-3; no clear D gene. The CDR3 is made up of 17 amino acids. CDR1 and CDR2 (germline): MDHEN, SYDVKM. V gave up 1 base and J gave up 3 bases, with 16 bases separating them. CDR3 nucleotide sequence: TGTGCCAGCAGTTTATTAATGATTGAGGGAAGTGGAAACACCATATATTTT. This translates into CASSLLMIEGSGNTIYF.

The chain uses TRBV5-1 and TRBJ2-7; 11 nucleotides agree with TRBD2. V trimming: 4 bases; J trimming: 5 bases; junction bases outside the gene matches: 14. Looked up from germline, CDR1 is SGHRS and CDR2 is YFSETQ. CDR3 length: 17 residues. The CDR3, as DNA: TGCGCCAGCAGCCCCGGCGGTAGCGGGAGGGCCCGGCACGAGCAGTACTTC. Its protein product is CASSPGGSGRARHEQYF.

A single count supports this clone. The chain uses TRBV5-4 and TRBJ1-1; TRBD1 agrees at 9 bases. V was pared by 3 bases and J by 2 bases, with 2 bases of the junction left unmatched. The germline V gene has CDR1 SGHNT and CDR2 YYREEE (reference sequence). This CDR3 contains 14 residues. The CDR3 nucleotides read TGTGCCAGCAGCTCGGGACAGGGTAACACTGAAGCTTTCTTT. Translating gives CASSSGQGNTEAFF.

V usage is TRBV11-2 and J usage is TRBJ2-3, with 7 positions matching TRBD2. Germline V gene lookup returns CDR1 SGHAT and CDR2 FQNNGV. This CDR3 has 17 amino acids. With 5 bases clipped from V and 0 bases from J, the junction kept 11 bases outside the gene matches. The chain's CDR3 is CASSRKSLASSTDTQYF. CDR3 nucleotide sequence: TGTGCCAGCAGCCGTAAATCACTAGCGAGTAGCACAGATACGCAGTATTTT.

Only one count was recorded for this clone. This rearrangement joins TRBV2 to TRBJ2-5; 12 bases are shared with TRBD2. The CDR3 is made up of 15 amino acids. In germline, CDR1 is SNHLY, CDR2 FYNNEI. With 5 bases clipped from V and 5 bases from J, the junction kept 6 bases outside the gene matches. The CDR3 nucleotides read TGTGCCAGCAGTCGGACTAGCGGGGCCTCCGAGACCCAGTACTTC. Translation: CASSRTSGASETQYF.